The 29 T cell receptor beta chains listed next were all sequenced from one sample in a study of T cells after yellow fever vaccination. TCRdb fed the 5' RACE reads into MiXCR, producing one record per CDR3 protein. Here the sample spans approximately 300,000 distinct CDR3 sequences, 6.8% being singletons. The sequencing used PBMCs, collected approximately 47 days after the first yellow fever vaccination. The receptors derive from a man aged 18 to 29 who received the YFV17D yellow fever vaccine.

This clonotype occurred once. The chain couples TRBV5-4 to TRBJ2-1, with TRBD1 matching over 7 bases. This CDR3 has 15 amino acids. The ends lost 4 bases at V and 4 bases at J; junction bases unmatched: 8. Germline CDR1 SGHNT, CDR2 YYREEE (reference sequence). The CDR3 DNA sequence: TGTGCCAGCAGCGCACAGGGGCTTAGGTACAATGAGCAGTTCTTC. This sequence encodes CASSAQGLRYNEQFF.

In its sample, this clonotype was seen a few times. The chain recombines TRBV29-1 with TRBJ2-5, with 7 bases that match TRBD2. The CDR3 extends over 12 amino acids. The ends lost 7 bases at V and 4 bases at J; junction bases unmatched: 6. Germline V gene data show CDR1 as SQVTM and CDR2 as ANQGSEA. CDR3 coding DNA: TGCAGCGGACGGACTAGTCGAGAGACCCAGTACTTC. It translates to CSGRTSRETQYF. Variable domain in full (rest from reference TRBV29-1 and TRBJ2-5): SAVISQKPSRDICQRGTSLTIQCQVDSQVTMMFWYRQQPGQSLTLIATANQGSEATYESGFVIDKFPISRPNLTFSTLTVSNMSPEDSSIYLCSGRTSRETQYFGPGTRLLVL.

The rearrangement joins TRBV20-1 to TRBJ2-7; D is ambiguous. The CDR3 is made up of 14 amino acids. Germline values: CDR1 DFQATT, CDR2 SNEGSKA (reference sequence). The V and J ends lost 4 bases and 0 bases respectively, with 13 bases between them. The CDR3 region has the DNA TGCAGTGCTAAGGACGTACTGAGCTCCTACGAGCAGTACTTC. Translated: CSAKDVLSSYEQYF.

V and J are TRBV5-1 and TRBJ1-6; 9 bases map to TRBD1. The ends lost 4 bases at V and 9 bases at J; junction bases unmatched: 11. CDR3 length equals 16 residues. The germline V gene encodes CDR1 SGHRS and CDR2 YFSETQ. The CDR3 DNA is TGCGCCAGCAGCATCGGACAGGGGAGGGTTCGTTCACCCCTCCACTTT. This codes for CASSIGQGRVRSPLHF.

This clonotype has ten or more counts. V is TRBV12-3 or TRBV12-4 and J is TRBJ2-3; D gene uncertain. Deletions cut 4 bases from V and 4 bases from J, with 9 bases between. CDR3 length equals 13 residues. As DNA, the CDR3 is TGTGCCAGCAGTTATGTCGGTGCAGATACGCAGTATTTT. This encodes CASSYVGADTQYF.

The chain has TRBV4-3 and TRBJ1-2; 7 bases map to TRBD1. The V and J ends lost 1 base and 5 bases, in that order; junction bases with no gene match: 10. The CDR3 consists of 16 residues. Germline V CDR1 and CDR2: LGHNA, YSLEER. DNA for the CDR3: TGCGCCAGCAGCCAAGTAACGGAGACAGGGCCGTATGGCTACACCTTC. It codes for CASSQVTETGPYGYTF.

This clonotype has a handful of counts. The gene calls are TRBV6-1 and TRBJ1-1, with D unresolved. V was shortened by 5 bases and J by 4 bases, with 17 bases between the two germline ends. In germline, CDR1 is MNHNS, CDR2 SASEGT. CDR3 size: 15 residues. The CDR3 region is CASSRERVWSTEAFF. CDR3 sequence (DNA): TGTGCCAGCAGTAGGGAAAGGGTGTGGAGCACTGAAGCTTTCTTT.

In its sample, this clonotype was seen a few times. CDR3 sequence (DNA): TGTGCCAGCAGTTTAGGTCACTACGAGCAGTACGTC. Its protein product is CASSLGHYEQYV. The chain employs TRBV28 and TRBJ2-7; D unresolved. Between the trimmed V and J ends, which lost 2 bases and 3 bases, there was a span of 5 bases. CDR3 length: 12 residues. CDR1 is MDHEN and CDR2 is SYDVKM in the germline V gene.

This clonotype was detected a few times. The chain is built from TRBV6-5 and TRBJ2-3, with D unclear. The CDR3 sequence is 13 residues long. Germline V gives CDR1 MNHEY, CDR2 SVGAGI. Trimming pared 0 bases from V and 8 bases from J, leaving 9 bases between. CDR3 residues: CASSYSKGTTQYF. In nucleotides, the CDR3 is TGTGCCAGCAGTTACTCGAAGGGTACTACGCAGTATTTT.

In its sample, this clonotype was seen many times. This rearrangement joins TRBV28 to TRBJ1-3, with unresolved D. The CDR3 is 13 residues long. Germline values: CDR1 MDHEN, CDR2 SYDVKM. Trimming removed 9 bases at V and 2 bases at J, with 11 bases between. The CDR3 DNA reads TGTGCCAGTAAGACTCGGGCTGGAAACACCATATATTTT. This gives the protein CASKTRAGNTIYF.

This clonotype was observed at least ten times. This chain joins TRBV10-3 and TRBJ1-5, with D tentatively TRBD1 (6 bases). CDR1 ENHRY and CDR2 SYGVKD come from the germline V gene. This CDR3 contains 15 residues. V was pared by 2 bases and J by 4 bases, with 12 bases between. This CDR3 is CAISEAGAPNQPQHF. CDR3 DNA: TGTGCCATCAGTGAGGCAGGGGCCCCTAATCAGCCCCAGCATTTT.

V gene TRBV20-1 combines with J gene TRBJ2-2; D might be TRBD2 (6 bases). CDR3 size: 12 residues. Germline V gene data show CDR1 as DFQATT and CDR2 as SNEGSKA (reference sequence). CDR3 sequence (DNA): TGCAGCCAACGGGGGTCCACCGGGGAGCTGTTTTTT. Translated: CSQRGSTGELFF.

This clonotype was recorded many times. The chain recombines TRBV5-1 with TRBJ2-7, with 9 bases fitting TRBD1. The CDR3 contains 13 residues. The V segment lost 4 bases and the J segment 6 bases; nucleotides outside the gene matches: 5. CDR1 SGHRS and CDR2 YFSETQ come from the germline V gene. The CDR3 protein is CASSPGQGREQYV. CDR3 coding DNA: TGCGCCAGCAGCCCGGGACAGGGTCGCGAGCAGTACGTC.

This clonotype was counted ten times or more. CDR3 sequence reads: CASSLSGTTGELFF. In nucleotides, the CDR3 is TGTGCCAGCAGCTTATCGGGGACCACCGGGGAGCTGTTTTTT. The rearrangement joins TRBV7-3 to TRBJ2-2; D assignment may be TRBD1 or TRBD2 (5 bases each). Deletions cut 2 bases from V and 4 bases from J, with 8 bases between. Germline CDR1 and CDR2: SGHTA and FQGTGA. The CDR3 contains 14 residues.

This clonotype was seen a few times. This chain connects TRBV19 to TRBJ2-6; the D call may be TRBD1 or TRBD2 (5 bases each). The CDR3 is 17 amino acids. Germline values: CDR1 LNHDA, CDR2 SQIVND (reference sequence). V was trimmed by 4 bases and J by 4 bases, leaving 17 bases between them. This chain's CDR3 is CASSNGTAPYGANVLTF. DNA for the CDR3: TGTGCCAGTAGTAACGGGACCGCGCCATACGGGGCCAACGTCCTGACTTTC.

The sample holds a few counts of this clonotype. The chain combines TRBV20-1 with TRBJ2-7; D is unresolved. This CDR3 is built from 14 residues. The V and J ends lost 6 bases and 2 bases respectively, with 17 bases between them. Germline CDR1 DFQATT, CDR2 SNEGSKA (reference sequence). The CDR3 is CSAITSRAAYEQYF. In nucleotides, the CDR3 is TGCAGTGCCATTACGAGCCGGGCCGCCTACGAGCAGTACTTC.

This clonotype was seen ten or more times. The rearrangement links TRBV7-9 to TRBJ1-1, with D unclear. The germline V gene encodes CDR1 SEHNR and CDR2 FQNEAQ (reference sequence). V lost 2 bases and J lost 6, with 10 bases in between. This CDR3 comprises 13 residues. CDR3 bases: TGTGCCAGCAGCTTAAGGAGGGAAGCTGAAGCTTTCTTT. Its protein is CASSLRREAEAFF.

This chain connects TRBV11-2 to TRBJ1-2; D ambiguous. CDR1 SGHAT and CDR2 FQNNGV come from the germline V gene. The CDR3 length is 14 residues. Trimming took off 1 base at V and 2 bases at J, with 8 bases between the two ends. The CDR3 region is CASSLGAINYGYTF. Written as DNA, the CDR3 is TGTGCCAGCAGCTTAGGGGCGATAAACTATGGCTACACCTTC.

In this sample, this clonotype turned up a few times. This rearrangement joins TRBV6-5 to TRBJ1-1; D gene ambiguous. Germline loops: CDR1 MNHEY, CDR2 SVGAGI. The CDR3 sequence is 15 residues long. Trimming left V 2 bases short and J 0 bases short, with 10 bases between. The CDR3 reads CASSYRQFMNTEAFF. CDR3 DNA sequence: TGTGCCAGCAGTTACCGGCAGTTCATGAACACTGAAGCTTTCTTT.

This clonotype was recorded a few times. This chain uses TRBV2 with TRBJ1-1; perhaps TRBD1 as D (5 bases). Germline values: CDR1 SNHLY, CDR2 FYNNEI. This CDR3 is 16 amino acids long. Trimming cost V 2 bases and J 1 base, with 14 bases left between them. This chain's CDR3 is CASSETWQGRNTEAFF. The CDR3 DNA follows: TGTGCCAGCAGTGAAACATGGCAGGGACGGAACACTGAAGCTTTCTTT.

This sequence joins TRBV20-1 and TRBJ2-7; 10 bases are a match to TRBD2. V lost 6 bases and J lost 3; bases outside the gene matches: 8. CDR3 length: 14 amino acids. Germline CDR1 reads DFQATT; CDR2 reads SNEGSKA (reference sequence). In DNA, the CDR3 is TGCAGTGCCCGGACTAGCGGATACATCTACGAGCAGTACTTC. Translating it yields CSARTSGYIYEQYF.

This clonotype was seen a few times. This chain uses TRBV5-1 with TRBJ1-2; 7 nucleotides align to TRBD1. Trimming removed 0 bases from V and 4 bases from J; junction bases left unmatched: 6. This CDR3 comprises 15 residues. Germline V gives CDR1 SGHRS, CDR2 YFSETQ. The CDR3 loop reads CASSLGDRELYGYTF. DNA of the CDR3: TGCGCCAGCAGCTTGGGCGACAGGGAACTCTATGGCTACACCTTC.

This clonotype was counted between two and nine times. In DNA, the CDR3 is TGTGCCAGTAGTATGGGGGGCCGGAACATTCAGTACTTC. This gives the protein CASSMGGRNIQYF. J is TRBJ2-4 and V is TRBV19; D tentatively fits TRBD1 or TRBD2 (6 bases each). Germline assignment: CDR1 LNHDA and CDR2 SQIVND (reference sequence). This CDR3 region has 13 residues. V dropped 3 bases and J dropped 7 bases, with 10 bases sitting between them. The full variable domain, in which reference TRBV19 and TRBJ2-4 provide the parts outside the CDR3, is DGGITQSPKYLFRKEGQNVTLSCEQNLNHDAMYWYRQDPGQGLRLIYYSQIVNDFQKGDIAEGYSVSREKKESFPLTVTSAQKNPTAFYLCASSMGGRNIQYFGAGTRLSVL.

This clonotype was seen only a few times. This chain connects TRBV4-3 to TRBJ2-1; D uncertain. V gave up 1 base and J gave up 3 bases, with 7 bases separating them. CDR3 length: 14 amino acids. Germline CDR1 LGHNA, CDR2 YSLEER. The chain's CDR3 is CASSQGTYYNEQFF. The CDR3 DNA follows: TGCGCCAGCAGCCAAGGGACCTACTACAATGAGCAGTTCTTC.

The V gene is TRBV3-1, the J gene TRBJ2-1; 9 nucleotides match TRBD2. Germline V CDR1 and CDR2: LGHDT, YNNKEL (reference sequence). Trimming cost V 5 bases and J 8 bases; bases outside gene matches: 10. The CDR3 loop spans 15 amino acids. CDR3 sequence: CASSSTGGLAHEQFF. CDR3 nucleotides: TGTGCCAGCAGCTCAACTGGGGGACTAGCTCATGAGCAGTTCTTC.

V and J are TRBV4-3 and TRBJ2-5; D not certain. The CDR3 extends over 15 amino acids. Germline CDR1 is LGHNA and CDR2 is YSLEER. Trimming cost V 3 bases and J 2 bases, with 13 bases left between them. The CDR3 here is CASSQDNGIQETQYF. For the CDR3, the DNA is TGCGCCAGCAGCCAGGATAATGGGATTCAAGAGACCCAGTACTTC.

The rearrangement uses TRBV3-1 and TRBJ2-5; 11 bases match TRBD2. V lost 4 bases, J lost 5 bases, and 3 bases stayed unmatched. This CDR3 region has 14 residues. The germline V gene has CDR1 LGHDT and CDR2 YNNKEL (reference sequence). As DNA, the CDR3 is TGTGCCAGCAGCCGACTAGCGGGGAAGGAGACCCAGTACTTC. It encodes CASSRLAGKETQYF.

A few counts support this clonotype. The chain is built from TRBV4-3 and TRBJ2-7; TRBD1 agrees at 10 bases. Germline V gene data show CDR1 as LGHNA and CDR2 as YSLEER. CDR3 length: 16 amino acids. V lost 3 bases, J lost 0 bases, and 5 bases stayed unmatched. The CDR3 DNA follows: TGCGCCAGCAGCCAGGGACAGGGGAAGACCTCCTACGAGCAGTACTTC. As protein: CASSQGQGKTSYEQYF.

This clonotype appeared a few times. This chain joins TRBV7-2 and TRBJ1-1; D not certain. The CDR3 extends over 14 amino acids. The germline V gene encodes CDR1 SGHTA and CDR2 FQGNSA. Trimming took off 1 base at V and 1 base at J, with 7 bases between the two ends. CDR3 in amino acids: CASSLELRNTEAFF. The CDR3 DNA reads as TGTGCCAGCAGCTTAGAATTGAGGAACACTGAAGCTTTCTTT.